This T cell receptor (beta chain) stems from a study of cytomegalovirus exposure and HLA in healthy donors. Findings and caveats of the study: Later analysis reportedly placed an Asian-associated ancestry cluster below the roughly 600-donor mean in N-insertions. The study labeled fewer than 200 TCR beta chains cytomegalovirus-associated.

To note about this clone: Its antigen is not known.

Primers for the PCR totalled 60 Vbeta and 13 Jbeta. In the original processing: There were tens of millions of unique TCR beta chains by a later count, and approximately 12 million of them were shared. Sequencing was performed with immunoSEQ multiplex PCR; in TCRdb, only in-frame clones are kept and a portion is missing. Clone size and V and J calls were adopted from that table, with D and trimming inferred from the DNA. The sample includes about 120,000 clones, roughly two thirds seen only once; the top ten take about 2.2%. V lost 2 bases to trimming and J lost 3 bases, with 8 bases between them. CDR1 and CDR2 from the germline V gene are MNHEY and SVGAGI. The CDR3 runs 14 residues.

The rearrangement joins TRBV6-5 to TRBJ1-3, with D possibly matching TRBD1 (6 bases). Sample: PBMCs. The origin of this receptor is a woman aged 25 to 39 in good health and CMV-seronegative. In DNA, the CDR3 is TGTGCCAGCAGTTACGGGGGCGATGGAAACACCATATATTTT. The encoded protein is CASSYGGDGNTIYF.